A selection of T cell receptor beta chains follows, all from one sample in a study of neurological immune-mediated disorders. In TCRdb, the 5' RACE reads were re-called with MiXCR into one record per CDR3 protein. The sample contains more than 45,000 distinct CDR3 sequences, over 3% of which appear only once. The material sequenced was PBMCs. The receptors were sampled from a man aged 35 to 55 with multiple sclerosis. CDR3s include the opening cysteine and the closing phenylalanine or tryptophan. The order of the fields is clone size, J gene, D gene, V gene, CDR3 DNA, CDR3 protein. A D gene is named only where the DNA matches it firmly. Clone size is given for some rows only: seen once, a few or many times, or a class if the clone is expanded.

>many|TRBJ1-2|NA|TRBV7-9
TGTGCCAGCAGCTTAGACGGCGGGTTTGGCTATGGCTACACCTTC
CASSLDGGFGYGYTF
>many|TRBJ2-1|TRBD2|TRBV20-1
TGCAGTGCTCCGGGACTAGCTTTTGGGGTCAATGAGCAGTTCTTC
CSAPGLAFGVNEQFF
>many|TRBJ2-5|NA|TRBV21-1
TGTGCCAGCAGCAGTCCCCTCGAGGGGCTTGGGGAGACCCAGTACTTC
CASSSPLEGLGETQYF
>many|TRBJ2-5|NA|TRBV12-3/TRBV12-4
TGTGCCAGCAGTCGCCATTCCCAAGAGACCCAGTACTTC
CASSRHSQETQYF
>many|TRBJ2-1|TRBD1|TRBV12-3/TRBV12-4
TGTGCCAGCACCCGGACAGGGGCCTACAATGAGCAGTTCTTC
CASTRTGAYNEQFF
>many|TRBJ2-2|NA|TRBV2
TGTGCCAGCAGTGAGTTCGAGAACACCGGGGAGCTGTTTTTT
CASSEFENTGELFF
>many|TRBJ1-1|NA|TRBV3-1
TGTGCCAGCAGCCTAGGACGGGGAAACACTGAAGCTTTCTTT
CASSLGRGNTEAFF
>many|TRBJ1-5|NA|TRBV4-1
TGCGCCAGCAGCTACAGACCCTTGCCGCTTAATAGCAATCAGCCCCAGCATTTT
CASSYRPLPLNSNQPQHF
>many|TRBJ1-6|NA|TRBV20-1
TGCAGTGCTAGGACGGACTTGGGGGGTTCACCCCTCCACTTT
CSARTDLGGSPLHF
>NA|TRBJ1-1|NA|TRBV4-1
TGCGCCAGCAGCCCTTGGGGCCTGAACACTGAAGCTTTCTTT
CASSPWGLNTEAFF
>many|TRBJ2-2|TRBD1|TRBV5-5
TGTGCCAGCAACCCGGGACAGGGGTCCGGGGAGCTGTTTTTT
CASNPGQGSGELFF
>many|TRBJ2-2|NA|TRBV28
TGTGCCAGCAAACAGGTCACCGGGGAGCTGTTTTTT
CASKQVTGELFF
>many|TRBJ2-5|NA|TRBV20-1
TGCAGTGCTAGAGGAGGGCGGGGGCTCACCCAAGAGACCCAGTACTTC
CSARGGRGLTQETQYF
>many|TRBJ2-1|NA|TRBV12-3/TRBV12-4
TGTGCCAGCAGTTTAGGACAGGAGAATGAGCAGTTCTTC
CASSLGQENEQFF
>many|TRBJ1-1|NA|TRBV20-1
TGCAGTGCTAGAGTTCAGGGGCTGGGCACTGAAGCTTTCTTT
CSARVQGLGTEAFF
>many|TRBJ1-6|NA|TRBV5-1
TGCGCCAGCAGCGAAGGGGGGCTAGGGGTTTCACCCCTCCACTTT
CASSEGGLGVSPLHF
>many|TRBJ1-1|NA|TRBV12-3/TRBV12-4
TGTGCCAGCAGGGGGAGAGTAGGCACTGAAGCTTTCTTT
CASRGRVGTEAFF
>many|TRBJ2-1|NA|TRBV3-1
TGTGCCAGCAGCCTCGGGACATATACCTACAATGAGCAGTTCTTC
CASSLGTYTYNEQFF
>many|TRBJ1-2|NA|TRBV3-1
TGTGCCAGCAGCCCCCAGGACAGCTATGGCTACACCTTC
CASSPQDSYGYTF
>many|TRBJ1-6|NA|TRBV11-3
TGTGCCAGCAGCTTAGACTATAATTCACCCCTCCACTTT
CASSLDYNSPLHF
>many|TRBJ1-1|NA|TRBV18
TGTGCCAGCTCACTAAGGGGGGTCGAGAACACTGAAGCTTTCTTT
CASSLRGVENTEAFF
>many|TRBJ2-2|NA|TRBV19
TGTGCCAGTACTAATGTTAGGAACACCGGGGAGCTGTTTTTT
CASTNVRNTGELFF
>many|TRBJ2-5|TRBD1|TRBV20-1
TGCAGTGCTGAAACCGGGACAGGGGGGAGAGAGACCCAGTACTTC
CSAETGTGGRETQYF
>few|TRBJ1-1|NA|TRBV7-6
TGTGCCAGCACCCTGGGACAGAACACTGAAGCTTTCTTT
CASTLGQNTEAFF
>many|TRBJ2-5|NA|TRBV7-7
TGTGCCAGCAGCTTATCTAGGGCTGACCAAGAGACCCAGTACTTC
CASSLSRADQETQYF
>many|TRBJ2-4|NA|TRBV15
TGTGCCACCAGCAGAGATAAATTCGGACAGCACGACAAAAACATTCAGTACTTC
CATSRDKFGQHDKNIQYF
>many|TRBJ1-2|TRBD1|TRBV3-1
TGTGCCAGCAGCCTACCGGGACAGAACTATGGCTACACCTTC
CASSLPGQNYGYTF
>many|TRBJ1-2|NA|TRBV6-1
TGTGCCAGCAGGGACCAGACAGCCGCTAACTATGGCTACACCTTC
CASRDQTAANYGYTF
>many|TRBJ2-4|NA|TRBV7-3
TGTGCCAGCAGCTGGGTGGGGGGAGACATTCAGTACTTC
CASSWVGGDIQYF
>many|TRBJ2-5|NA|TRBV12-3/TRBV12-4
TGTGCCAGCAGCCCGGGGGACATCGAGACCCAGTACTTC
CASSPGDIETQYF
>few|TRBJ2-7|NA|TRBV12-5
TGTGCTAGTCTCCCTTCATCCTCCTACGAGCAGTACTTC
CASLPSSSYEQYF
>many|TRBJ2-7|TRBD1|TRBV5-1
TGCGCCAGCAACCCAGGACAGGGGGAAGTCGAGCAGTACTTC
CASNPGQGEVEQYF
>many|TRBJ2-3|NA|TRBV20-1
TGCAGTGCTAGACCCATGGACAGCATAGATACGCAGTATTTT
CSARPMDSIDTQYF
>many|TRBJ2-2|NA|TRBV29-1
TGCAGCGCCGACACAGGTGGCAACACCGGGGAGCTGTTTTTT
CSADTGGNTGELFF
>many|TRBJ2-2|TRBD2|TRBV9
TGTGCCAGCAGGTCTAGCGGAAACACCGGGGAGCTGTTTTTT
CASRSSGNTGELFF
>many|TRBJ2-5|NA|TRBV24-1
TGTGCCCTCGGATTGGCACCCGGGGAGACCCAGTACTTC
CALGLAPGETQYF
>many|TRBJ1-2|NA|TRBV27
TGTGCCAGCAGTGGGGCCTATGGCTACACCTTC
CASSGAYGYTF
>many|TRBJ2-6|NA|TRBV29-1
TGCAGCGTTGAGGGACCCAGTTATTCTGGGGCCAACGTCCTGACTTTC
CSVEGPSYSGANVLTF
>many|TRBJ2-7|TRBD2|TRBV29-1
TGCAGCGTCGCCTCTAGCGGGGGGACCTACGAGCAGTACTTC
CSVASSGGTYEQYF
>many|TRBJ2-7|NA|TRBV20-1
TGCAGTGCTGATGGGGTCAGCTCCTACGAGCAGTACTTC
CSADGVSSYEQYF
>many|TRBJ2-2|TRBD2|TRBV5-1
TGCGCCAGCAGCTCGCTCCAGACTAGCGGGGGGAACACCGGGGAGCTGTTTTTT
CASSSLQTSGGNTGELFF
>many|TRBJ2-6|NA|TRBV5-6
TGTGCCAGCCCCGGGTTCTCTGGGGCCAACGTCCTGACTTTC
CASPGFSGANVLTF
>many|TRBJ1-5|TRBD1|TRBV5-6
TGTGCCAGCAGTTTAGGACAGGCCCCCAATCAGCCCCAGCATTTT
CASSLGQAPNQPQHF
>many|TRBJ2-3|NA|TRBV7-9
TGTGCCAGCAACACCCCTTGGGACGGCACAGATACGCAGTATTTT
CASNTPWDGTDTQYF
>many|TRBJ1-4|NA|TRBV12-3/TRBV12-4
TGTGCCAGCAGTTCGGACAGTACCTCAGAAAAACTGTTTTTT
CASSSDSTSEKLFF
>many|TRBJ1-5|NA|TRBV12-3/TRBV12-4
TGTGCCAGCAGTCCCACTCATAGCAATCAGCCCCAGCATTTT
CASSPTHSNQPQHF
>many|TRBJ1-2|TRBD1|TRBV20-1
TGCAGTGCTAGCGGACAGGGGGCTTATGGCTACACCTTC
CSASGQGAYGYTF
>many|TRBJ2-5|TRBD2|TRBV5-1
TGCGCCAGCAGCTTGGAGCCAGCGGGGGACCAAGAGACCCAGTACTTC
CASSLEPAGDQETQYF
>many|TRBJ2-5|TRBD2|TRBV9
TGTGCCAGCAGCGTAGCGGGGGGGCAGAATGGAGAGACCCAGTACTTC
CASSVAGGQNGETQYF